One T cell receptor beta chain is described in this entry. Its target antigen remains unknown. There are no base qualities to consult, and no much larger clone falls within one base. The data are from a study of post-analysis software for immune sequencing data (dated by TCRdb to 2013 to 2016). Regarding the study in general: The recorded disease courses included relapsing-remitting, secondary progressive and progressive-relapsing multiple sclerosis, and some patients had no subtype annotation. The multiple sclerosis patient repertoires were compared with approximately 11 previously published healthy control repertoires from donors aged roughly 6 to 25 years. A subset of samples was prepared in parallel using single-end sample barcoding, then pooled and co-amplified after Illumina adapter ligation.

Results the study describes overall, beyond this receptor: Multiple sclerosis patients had significantly lower normalized Chao1 diversity than controls, a result that suggests substantial peripheral T-cell clonal expansion. Direct clustering with F measure revealed strong co-clustering of samples prepared in the same batch, which led to a batch-effect correction. Patients showed significantly higher frequencies than controls for five TRBV segments, among them TRBV5-6, TRBV5-1 and TRBV20-1. The multiple sclerosis patient group was slightly younger than the control group.

To demonstrate the VDJtools post-analysis software, TCR beta repertoires were profiled from the peripheral blood of some 12 young patients with multiple sclerosis. The multiple sclerosis patients were children and adolescents ranging in age from about 6 to 16 years. Deletion took 7 bases off V and 5 bases off J, with a span of 15 bases between the germline ends. The CDR3, from cysteine to phenylalanine, totals 13 residues. The retained sequence is limited to the CDR3, 39 bases, with the frame set at the first base. Library generation was performed with PCR. The data were produced on an Illumina HiSeq 2500. To reduce PCR and sequencing biases, unique molecular identifiers were incorporated into the TCR beta cDNA libraries. Per 1 to 10 million input T cells, approximately 500,000 cDNA molecules were obtained, such that each molecule approximated one T cell. Patient libraries were prepared and sequenced with the same protocol used for the earlier healthy control dataset. Within a given batch, samples were prepared together, multiplexed and sequenced on the same HiSeq lane. Per the authors' processing: Raw barcoded reads were processed with MIGEC, discarding single-read molecular identifier groups before consensus assembly and CDR3 extraction. VDJtools was used for post-analysis of the clonotype tables, with diversity normalized by down-sampling every dataset to the smallest sample size. Repertoire overlap clustering matched CDR3 amino acid but not nucleotide sequences to correct batch-related cross-sample contamination. TCRdb reworked the public reads: Q25 trimming with fastp, MiXCR clone assembly, productive beta chains retained. One record per CDR3 amino acid sequence lists the most common genes and DNA. The V and J calls come from TCRdb's annotation, not from the publication. The sample table records fewer than 700,000 distinct CDR3 sequences; 44% of these occur just once. The ten largest clones capture over 1.5% of the sample.

This TCR was sampled from a girl aged 5-17 years with multiple sclerosis. This chain joins TRBV12-3 or TRBV12-4 to TRBJ2-7; the D gene lacks a confident call. Sequencing was performed on blood. This receptor has the CDR3 CASTKGYVDEQYF. The sequenced DNA is TGTGCCAGCACCAAAGGGTATGTCGACGAGCAGTACTTC.